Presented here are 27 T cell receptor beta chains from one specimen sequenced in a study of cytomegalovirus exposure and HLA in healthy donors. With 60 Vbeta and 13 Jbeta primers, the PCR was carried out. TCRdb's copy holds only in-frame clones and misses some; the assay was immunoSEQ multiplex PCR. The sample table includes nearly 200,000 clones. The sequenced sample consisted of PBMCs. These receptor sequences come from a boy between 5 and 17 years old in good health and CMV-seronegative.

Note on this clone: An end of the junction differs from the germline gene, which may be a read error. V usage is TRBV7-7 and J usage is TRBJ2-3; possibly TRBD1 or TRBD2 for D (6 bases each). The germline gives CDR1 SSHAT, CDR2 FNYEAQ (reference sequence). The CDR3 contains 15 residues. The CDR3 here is CASSLGGLSTDTQYF. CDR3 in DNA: TGTGCTAGCAGCTTAGGGGGACTTAGCACAGATACGCAGTATTTT. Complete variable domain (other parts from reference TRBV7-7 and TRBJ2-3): GAGVSQSPRYKVTKRGQDVTLRCDPISSHATLYWYQQALGQGPEFLTYFNYEAQPDKSGLPSDRFSAERPEGSISTLTIQRTEQRDSAMYRCASSLGGLSTDTQYFGPGTRLTVL.

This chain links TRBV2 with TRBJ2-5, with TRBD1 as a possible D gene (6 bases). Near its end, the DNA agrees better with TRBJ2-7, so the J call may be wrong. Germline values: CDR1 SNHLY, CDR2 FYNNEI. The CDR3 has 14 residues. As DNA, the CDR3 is TGTGCCACCCAGACAGGCCCTACCTCCTACGAGCAGTACTTC. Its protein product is CATQTGPTSYEQYF.

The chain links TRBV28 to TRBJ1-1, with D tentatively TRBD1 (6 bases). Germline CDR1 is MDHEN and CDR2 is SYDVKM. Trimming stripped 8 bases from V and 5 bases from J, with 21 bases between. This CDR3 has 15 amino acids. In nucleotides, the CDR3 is TGTGCCAGCGAGACCGGCGGGGGGCGCAGGACTGAAGCTTTCTTT. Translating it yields CASETGGGRRTEAFF.

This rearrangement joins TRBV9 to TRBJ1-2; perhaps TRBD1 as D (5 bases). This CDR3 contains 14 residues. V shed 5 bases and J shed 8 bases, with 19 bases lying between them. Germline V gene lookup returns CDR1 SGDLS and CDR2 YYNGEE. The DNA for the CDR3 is TGTGCCAGCAGGCCCCCGGGGGATCAATTGGGCTACACCTTC. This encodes CASRPPGDQLGYTF.

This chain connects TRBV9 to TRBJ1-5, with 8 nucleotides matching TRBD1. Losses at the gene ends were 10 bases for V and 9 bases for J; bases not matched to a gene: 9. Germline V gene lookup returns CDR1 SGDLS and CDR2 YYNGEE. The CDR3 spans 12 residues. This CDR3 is CAPGGNMPPQHF. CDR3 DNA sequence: TGTGCCCCAGGGGGCAATATGCCGCCCCAGCATTTT.

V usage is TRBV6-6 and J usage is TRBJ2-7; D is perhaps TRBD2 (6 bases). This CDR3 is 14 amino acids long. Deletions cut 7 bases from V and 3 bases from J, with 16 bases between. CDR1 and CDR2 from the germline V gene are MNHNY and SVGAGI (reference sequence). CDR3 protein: CASTELEGFYEQYF. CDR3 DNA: TGTGCCAGCACCGAACTGGAGGGTTTCTACGAGCAGTACTTC.

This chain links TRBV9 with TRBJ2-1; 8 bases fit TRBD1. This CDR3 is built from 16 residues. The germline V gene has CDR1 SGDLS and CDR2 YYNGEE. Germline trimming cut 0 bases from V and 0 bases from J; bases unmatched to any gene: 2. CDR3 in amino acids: CASSVVDRGSYNEQFF. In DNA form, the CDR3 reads TGTGCCAGCAGCGTAGTCGACAGGGGCTCCTACAATGAGCAGTTCTTC. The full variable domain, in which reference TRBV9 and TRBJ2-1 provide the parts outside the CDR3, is DSGVTQTPKHLITATGQRVTLRCSPRSGDLSVYWYQQSLDQGLQFLIQYYNGEERAKGNILERFSAQQFPDLHSELNLSSLELGDSALYFCASSVVDRGSYNEQFFGPGTRLTVL.

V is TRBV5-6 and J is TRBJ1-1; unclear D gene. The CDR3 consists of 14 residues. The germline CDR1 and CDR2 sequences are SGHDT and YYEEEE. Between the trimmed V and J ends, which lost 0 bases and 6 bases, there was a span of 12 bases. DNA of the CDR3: TGTGCCAGCAGCTTGGGACTCCAACACGCTGAAGCTTTCTTT. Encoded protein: CASSLGLQHAEAFF.

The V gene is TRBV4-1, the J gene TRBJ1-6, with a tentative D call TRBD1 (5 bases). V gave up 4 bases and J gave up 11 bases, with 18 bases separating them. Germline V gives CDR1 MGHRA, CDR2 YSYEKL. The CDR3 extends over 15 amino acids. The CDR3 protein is CASSLDRTMSTPLHF. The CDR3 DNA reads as TGCGCCAGCAGCCTCGACAGAACGATGTCTACACCCCTCCACTTT.

This CDR3 reads CASSYAQGRGYGYTF. CDR3 in DNA: TGTGCCAGCAGCTACGCACAGGGTCGTGGCTATGGCTACACCTTC. The V call is TRBV7-9, the J call TRBJ1-2; tentative D call: TRBD1 (6 bases). Germline CDR1 SEHNR, CDR2 FQNEAQ (reference sequence). This CDR3 spans 15 amino acids. Trimming took 4 bases from V and 4 from J, leaving 16 bases between them.

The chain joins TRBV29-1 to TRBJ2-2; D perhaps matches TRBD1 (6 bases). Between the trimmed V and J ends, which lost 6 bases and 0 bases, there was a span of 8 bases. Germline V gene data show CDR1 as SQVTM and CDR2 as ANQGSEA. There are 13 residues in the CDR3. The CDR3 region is CSVDRSNTGELFF. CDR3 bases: TGCAGCGTCGACAGGTCGAACACCGGGGAGCTGTTTTTT.

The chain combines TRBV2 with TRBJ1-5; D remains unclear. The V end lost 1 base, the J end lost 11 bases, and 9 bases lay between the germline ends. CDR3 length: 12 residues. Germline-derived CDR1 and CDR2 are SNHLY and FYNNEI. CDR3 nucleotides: TGTGCCAGCAGTGAAGGACTTGCAGCCCAGCATTTT. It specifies CASSEGLAAQHF.

DNA for the CDR3: TGTGCCAGCAGTTACTCCCCAACCGGGACAGGGAGGGAGCAGTACTTC. Residues: CASSYSPTGTGREQYF. The genes are TRBV6-5 and TRBJ2-7; 9 nucleotides line up with TRBD1. CDR3 length: 16 amino acids. With V trimmed by 0 bases and J by 7 bases, 10 bases remained unmatched. Germline lookup yields CDR1 MNHEY and CDR2 SVGAGI.

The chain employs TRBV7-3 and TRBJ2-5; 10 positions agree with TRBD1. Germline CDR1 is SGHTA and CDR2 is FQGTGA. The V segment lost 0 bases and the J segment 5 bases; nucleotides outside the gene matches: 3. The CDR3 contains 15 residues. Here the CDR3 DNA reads TGTGCCAGCAGCTTAACTGGACAGGGGGGGGAGACCCAGTACTTC. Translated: CASSLTGQGGETQYF.

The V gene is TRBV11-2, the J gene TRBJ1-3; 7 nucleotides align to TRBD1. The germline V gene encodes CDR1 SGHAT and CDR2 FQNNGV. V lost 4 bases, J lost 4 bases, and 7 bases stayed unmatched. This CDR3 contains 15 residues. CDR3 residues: CASSSLQGKGNTIYF. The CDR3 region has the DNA TGTGCCAGCAGCTCTCTACAGGGGAAAGGAAACACCATATATTTT.

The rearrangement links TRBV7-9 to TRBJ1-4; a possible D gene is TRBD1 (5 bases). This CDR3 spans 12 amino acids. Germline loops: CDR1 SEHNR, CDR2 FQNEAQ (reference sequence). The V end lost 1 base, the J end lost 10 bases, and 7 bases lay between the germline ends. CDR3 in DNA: TGTGCCAGCAGCTTAGAAAGGGGAAAACTGTTTTTT. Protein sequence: CASSLERGKLFF.

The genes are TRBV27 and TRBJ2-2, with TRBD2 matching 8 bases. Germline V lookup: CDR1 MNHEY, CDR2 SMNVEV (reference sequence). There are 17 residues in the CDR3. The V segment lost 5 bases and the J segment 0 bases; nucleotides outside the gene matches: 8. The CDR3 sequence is CASSPPRGVTNTGELFF. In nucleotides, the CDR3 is TGTGCCAGCAGTCCGCCGCGGGGGGTCACGAACACCGGGGAGCTGTTTTTT.

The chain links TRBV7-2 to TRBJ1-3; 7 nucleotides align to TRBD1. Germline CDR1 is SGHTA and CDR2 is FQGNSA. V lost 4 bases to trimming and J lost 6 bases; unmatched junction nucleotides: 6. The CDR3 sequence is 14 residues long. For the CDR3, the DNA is TGTGCCAGCAGCTGGGTGACAGGGCCAAACACCATATATTTT. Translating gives CASSWVTGPNTIYF. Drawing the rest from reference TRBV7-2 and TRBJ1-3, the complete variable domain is GAGVSQSPSNKVTEKGKDVELRCDPISGHTALYWYRQSLGQGLEFLIYFQGNSAPDKSGLPSDRFSAERTGGSVSTLTIQRTQQEDSAVYLCASSWVTGPNTIYFGEGSWLTVV.

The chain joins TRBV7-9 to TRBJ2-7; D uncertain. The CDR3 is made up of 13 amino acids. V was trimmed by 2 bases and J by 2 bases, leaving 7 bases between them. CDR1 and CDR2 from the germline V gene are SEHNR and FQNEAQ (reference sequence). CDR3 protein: CASSLTVTYEQYF. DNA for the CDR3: TGTGCCAGCAGCTTAACAGTTACCTACGAGCAGTACTTC. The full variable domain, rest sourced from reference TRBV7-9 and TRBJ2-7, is DTGVSQNPRHKITKRGQNVTFRCDPISEHNRLYWYRQTLGQGPEFLTYFQNEAQLEKSRLLSDRFSAERPKGSFSTLEIQRTEQGDSAMYLCASSLTVTYEQYFGPGTRLTVT.

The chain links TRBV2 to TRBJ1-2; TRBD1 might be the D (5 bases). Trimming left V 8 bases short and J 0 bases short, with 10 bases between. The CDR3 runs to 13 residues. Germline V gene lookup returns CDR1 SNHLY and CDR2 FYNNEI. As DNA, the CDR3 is TGTGCCAGCCTGGGGGGATCTAACTATGGCTACACCTTC. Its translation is CASLGGSNYGYTF.

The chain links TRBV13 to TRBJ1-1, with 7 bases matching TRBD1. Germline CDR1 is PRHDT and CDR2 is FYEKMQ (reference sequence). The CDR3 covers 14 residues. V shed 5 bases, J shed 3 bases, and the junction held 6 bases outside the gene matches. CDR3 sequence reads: CASSPSTGYTEAFF. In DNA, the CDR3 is TGTGCCAGCAGCCCCTCGACAGGGTACACTGAAGCTTTCTTT.

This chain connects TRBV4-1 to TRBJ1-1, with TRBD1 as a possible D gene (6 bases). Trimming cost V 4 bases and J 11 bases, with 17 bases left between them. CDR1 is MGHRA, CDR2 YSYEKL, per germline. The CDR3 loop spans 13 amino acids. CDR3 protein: CASSPLDSPEAFF. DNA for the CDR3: TGCGCCAGCAGCCCTCTGGACAGCCCGGAGGCTTTCTTT.

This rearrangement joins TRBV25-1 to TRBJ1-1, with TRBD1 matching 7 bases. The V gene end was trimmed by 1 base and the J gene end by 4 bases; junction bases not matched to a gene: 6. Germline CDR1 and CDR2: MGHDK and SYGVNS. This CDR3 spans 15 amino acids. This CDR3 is CASSEFNRGGTEAFF. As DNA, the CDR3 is TGTGCCAGCAGTGAATTCAACAGGGGAGGCACTGAAGCTTTCTTT.

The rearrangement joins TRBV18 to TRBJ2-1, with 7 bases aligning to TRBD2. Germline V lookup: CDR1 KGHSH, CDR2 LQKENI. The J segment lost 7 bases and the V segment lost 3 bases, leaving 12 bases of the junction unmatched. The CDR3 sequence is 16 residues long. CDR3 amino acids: CASSPSTGGSLNEQFF. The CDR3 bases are TGTGCCAGCTCACCGTCCACGGGGGGATCCTTAAATGAGCAGTTCTTC.

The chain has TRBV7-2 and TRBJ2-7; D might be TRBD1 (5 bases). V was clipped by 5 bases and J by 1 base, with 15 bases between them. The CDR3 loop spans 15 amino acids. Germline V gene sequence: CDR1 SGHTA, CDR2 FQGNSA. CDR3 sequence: CASSQVAGYSYEQYF. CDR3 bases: TGTGCCAGCAGCCAGGTGGCAGGGTATTCCTACGAGCAGTACTTC.

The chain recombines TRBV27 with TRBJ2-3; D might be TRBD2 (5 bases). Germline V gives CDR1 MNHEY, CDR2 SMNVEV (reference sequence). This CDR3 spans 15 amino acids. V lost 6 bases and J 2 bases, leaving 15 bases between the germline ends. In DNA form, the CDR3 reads TGTGCCAGCAGGGATAGCGTCCTTCCCACAGATACGCAGTATTTT. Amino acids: CASRDSVLPTDTQYF.

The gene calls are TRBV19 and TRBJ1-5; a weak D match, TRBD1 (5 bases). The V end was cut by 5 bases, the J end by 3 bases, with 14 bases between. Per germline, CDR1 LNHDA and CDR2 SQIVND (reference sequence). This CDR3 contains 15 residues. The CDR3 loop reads CASSETGNYNQPQHF. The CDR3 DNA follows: TGTGCCAGTAGTGAAACAGGAAATTACAATCAGCCCCAGCATTTT.